The rows below give T cell receptor beta chains drawn from one sample of a study of blood T cell repertoires in COVID-19. Generated by immunoSEQ multiplex PCR, the TCRdb table keeps only in-frame clones and is missing some. The table lists some 430,000 clones, about 92% of them singletons. Sequenced: PBMCs or T cells enriched from blood (not recorded which). Receptors were obtained from a man aged 18-30 years who had recovered from COVID-19. Both conserved end residues are part of each CDR3. D genes are given only for firm matches. Only part of the rows carry a size: once, few, many, or a class if the clone is expanded.

>TRBD1|TRBJ1-1|TRBV9|-
CASSFTTGAGTEAFF
TGTGCCAGCAGCTTCACAACAGGGGCGGGCACTGAAGCTTTCTTT
>-|TRBJ1-3|TRBV19|-
CASQRESGNTIYF
TGTGCCAGCCAAAGGGAGTCCGGAAACACCATATATTTT
>-|TRBJ2-7|TRBV3-1/TRBV3-2|few
CASSQVTYEQYF
TGTGCCAGCAGCCAAGTAACCTACGAGCAGTACTTC
>-|TRBJ1-4|TRBV2|-
CASNILNEKLFF
TGTGCCAGCAACATCTTGAATGAAAAACTGTTTTTT
>TRBD1|TRBJ2-7|TRBV29-1|-
CSVYDRGGPYEQYF
TGCAGCGTATATGACAGGGGGGGCCCCTACGAGCAGTACTTC
>TRBD1|TRBJ2-7|TRBV7-9|-
CASSLVRMGTGAYEQYF
TGTGCCAGCAGCTTAGTTCGTATGGGGACAGGGGCCTACGAGCAGTACTTC
>-|TRBJ1-1|TRBV6-5|-
CASSRTYREKAFF
TGTGCCAGCAGTAGAACCTACAGGGAGAAAGCTTTCTTT
>-|TRBJ1-1|TRBV28|-
CASSQKRVRGSRGRTEAFF
TGTGCCAGCAGCCAAAAACGGGTCCGCGGGAGTCGGGGACGGACTGAAGCTTTCTTT
>-|TRBJ1-2|TRBV6-5|-
CASRLTDSYGYTF
TGTGCCAGCCGACTAACGGACAGCTATGGCTACACCTTC
>-|TRBJ1-1|TRBV10-2|-
CASSVSGTEAFF
TGCGCCAGCAGTGTGTCCGGGACTGAAGCTTTCTTT
>TRBD2|TRBJ2-1|TRBV5-1|-
CASSLTSGTGRSYNEQFF
TGCGCCAGCAGCTTGACTAGCGGGACGGGTAGGTCCTACAATGAGCAGTTCTTC
>TRBD1|TRBJ1-2|TRBV18|-
CASSSGQGLLNYGYTF
TGTGCCAGCTCATCGGGACAGGGGTTACTTAACTATGGCTACACCTTC
>-|TRBJ2-3|TRBV9|-
CASSVAPNADTQYF
TGTGCCAGCAGCGTAGCCCCTAACGCAGATACGCAGTATTTT
>TRBD2|TRBJ2-1|TRBV28|-
CASSFLAGAYNEQFF
TGTGCCAGCAGTTTCTTAGCGGGAGCATACAATGAGCAGTTCTTC
>-|TRBJ1-1|TRBV7-3|-
CASSLGQTNTEAFF
TGTGCCAGCAGCCTTGGACAGACCAACACTGAAGCTTTCTTT
>-|TRBJ2-7|TRBV14|-
CASSPLGGASYEQYF
TGTGCCAGCAGCCCCCTCGGCGGAGCCTCGTACGAGCAGTACTTC
>-|TRBJ2-5|TRBV18|-
CASSPTRETQYF
TGTGCCAGCTCACCAACGAGGGAGACCCAGTACTTC
>-|TRBJ1-6|TRBV11-2|once
CASSLPNSPLHF
TGTGCCAGCAGCCTACCTAATTCACCCCTCCACTTT
>-|TRBJ2-6|TRBV2|-
CASSDFEASGANVLTF
TGTGCCAGCAGTGATTTTGAGGCCTCTGGGGCCAACGTCCTGACTTTC
>-|TRBJ2-7|TRBV28|few
CASSGFTGLYEQYF
TGTGCCAGCAGCGGTTTTACGGGTCTCTACGAGCAGTACTTC
>-|TRBJ1-2|TRBV6-5|-
CASSRFQGSYGYTF
TGTGCCAGCTCCAGGTTTCAGGGTTCATATGGCTACACCTTC
>-|TRBJ1-1|TRBV5-4|-
CASSLAGGGTEAFF
TGTGCCAGCAGCTTGGCCGGGGGTGGGACTGAAGCTTTCTTT
>TRBD2|TRBJ2-7|TRBV19|once
CASSIVPSGTYEQYF
TGTGCCAGTAGTATAGTTCCTAGCGGGACCTACGAGCAGTACTTC
>-|TRBJ1-5|TRBV9|-
CASSVGQINQPQHF
TGTGCCAGCAGCGTCGGACAAATTAATCAGCCCCAGCATTTT
>TRBD1|TRBJ2-7|TRBV13|-
CASSQRQGAEEQYF
TGTGCCAGCAGCCAGAGACAGGGGGCGGAAGAGCAGTACTTC
>-|TRBJ1-6|TRBV11-3|-
CASSLEAGDSPLHF
TGTGCCAGCAGCTTAGAGGCAGGGGATTCACCCCTCCACTTT
>TRBD1|TRBJ2-6|TRBV7-9|-
CASSKWDRGLYGANVLTF
TGTGCCAGCAGCAAGTGGGACAGGGGGCTTTATGGGGCCAACGTCCTGACTTTC
>TRBD1|TRBJ1-5|TRBV7-8|-
CASSPKTGVGQPQHF
TGTGCCAGCAGCCCCAAGACAGGGGTTGGCCAGCCCCAGCATTTT
>-|TRBJ1-5|TRBV29-1|-
CSVAEVSNQPQHF
TGCAGCGTGGCAGAGGTTAGCAATCAGCCCCAGCATTTT
>TRBD1|TRBJ1-2|TRBV29-1|-
CSVGQGQNYGYTF
TGCAGCGTCGGACAGGGCCAAAACTATGGCTACACCTTC
>-|TRBJ1-5|TRBV12-3/TRBV12-4|once
CASSLAASQPQHF
TGTGCCAGCAGTTTAGCGGCAAGTCAGCCCCAGCATTTT
>TRBD2|TRBJ2-3|TRBV11-3|-
CASSLGLAGGRGDTQYF
TGTGCCAGCAGCTTAGGGCTAGCGGGGGGCCGGGGAGATACGCAGTATTTT
>TRBD1|TRBJ2-1|TRBV11-3|-
CASSLDLGTGRTYNEQFF
TGTGCCAGCAGCTTAGATTTAGGGACAGGGAGAACCTACAATGAGCAGTTCTTC
>-|TRBJ1-6|TRBV10-1|-
CASSQGSYNSPLHF
TGCGCCAGCAGCCAGGGCTCCTATAATTCACCCCTCCACTTT
>TRBD1|TRBJ1-2|TRBV29-1|-
CSIYRGQGDGYTF
TGCAGCATATACAGGGGGCAAGGGGATGGCTACACCTTC
>-|TRBJ2-3|TRBV9|once
CASSSSDRTLGDTQYF
TGTGCCAGCAGCTCTAGCGATAGGACCCTGGGAGATACGCAGTATTTT
>-|TRBJ1-2|TRBV4-1|-
CASSQDTVYGYTF
TGCGCCAGCAGCCAAGATACAGTCTATGGCTACACCTTC
>-|TRBJ1-2|TRBV7-9|-
CASSSDSFGGYTF
TGTGCCAGCAGCTCAGACTCTTTTGGTGGCTACACCTTC
>-|TRBJ1-1|TRBV27|-
CASSFFWRGEDTEAFF
TGTGCCAGCAGTTTCTTTTGGAGGGGTGAAGACACTGAAGCTTTCTTT
>-|TRBJ1-4|TRBV28|-
CASRGLEKLFF
TGTGCCAGCAGAGGACTAGAAAAACTGTTTTTT
>-|TRBJ1-2|TRBV5-1|-
CASSLGGLSYGYTF
TGCGCCAGCAGCTTGGGTGGTCTAAGCTATGGCTACACCTTC
>TRBD1|TRBJ1-2|TRBV19|-
CASSMGDSRLVYGYTF
TGTGCCAGTAGTATGGGGGACAGCCGGCTCGTCTATGGCTACACCTTC
>-|TRBJ1-1|TRBV18|-
CASSPLGVEAFF
TGTGCCAGCTCACCACTCGGAGTTGAAGCTTTCTTT
>TRBD2|TRBJ2-7|TRBV27|once
CASEKLTSGIREQYF
TGTGCCAGCGAGAAGTTGACTAGCGGGATAAGAGAGCAGTACTTC
>-|TRBJ2-7|TRBV11-3|-
CASSYVPGDEQYF
TGTGCCAGCAGCTACGTCCCGGGAGACGAGCAGTACTTC
>TRBD2|TRBJ2-7|TRBV19|-
CASSPAPLLAGAHEQYF
TGTGCCAGTAGCCCCGCCCCTCTCCTAGCGGGAGCCCACGAGCAGTACTTC
>TRBD1|TRBJ1-6|TRBV28|few
CASRGQGAANSPLHF
TGTGCCAGCAGGGGACAGGGGGCTGCTAATTCACCCCTCCACTTT
>-|TRBJ2-1|TRBV29-1|-
CSVEEGRNRDNEQFF
TGCAGCGTTGAAGAGGGCAGAAACCGAGACAATGAGCAGTTCTTC
>-|TRBJ1-6|TRBV5-1|-
CASSLSPGSYNSPLHF
TGCGCCAGCAGCTTGAGTCCGGGCTCCTATAATTCACCCCTCCACTTT
>-|TRBJ1-3|TRBV6-5|-
CASSTGLQAGNTIYF
TGTGCCAGCAGCACGGGACTGCAGGCTGGAAACACCATATATTTT
>-|TRBJ2-2|TRBV2|-
CASRGPGELFF
TGTGCCAGCAGGGGGCCCGGGGAGCTGTTTTTT
>TRBD1|TRBJ1-5|TRBV6-1|-
CASSDRQGSVVEPQHF
TGTGCCAGCAGTGATCGACAGGGTTCGGTGGTGGAGCCCCAGCATTTT
>-|TRBJ1-2|TRBV4-1|-
CASSQDWGHGYTF
TGCGCCAGCAGCCAAGATTGGGGGCATGGCTACACCTTC
>-|TRBJ1-5|TRBV6-6|-
CASINGFNQPQHF
TGTGCCAGCATCAACGGGTTCAATCAGCCCCAGCATTTT